The entry below gives a single TCR beta chain sequence along with its context. Antigen specificity is unknown. Distinct nucleotide sequences in the sample also encode this CDR3. The sample comes from a study of shared clonotypes between healthy human individuals. Whole-study results and caveats: The study found about 4.6% of naive CD4 clonotypes shared across four donors.

The protocol was immunoSEQ multiplex PCR, while the TCRdb copy is restricted to in-frame clones and leaves out a portion. The table has around 1.4 million clones, less than 99% seen once. The V end was cut by 3 bases, the J end by 0 bases, with 9 bases between. Germline CDR1 MDHEN, CDR2 SYDVKM. CDR3 length equals 15 residues. The gene calls are TRBV28 and TRBJ1-5; no clear D gene. The sequenced material came from naive CD4+ T cells sorted from blood. The subset: CD45RA+ positively selected. The receptor was derived from a man aged 30 to 39 in good health. The CDR3 protein is CASSFAGNSNQPQHF. CDR3 nucleotide sequence: TGTGCCAGCAGTTTTGCAGGAAATAGCAATCAGCCCCAGCATTTT.